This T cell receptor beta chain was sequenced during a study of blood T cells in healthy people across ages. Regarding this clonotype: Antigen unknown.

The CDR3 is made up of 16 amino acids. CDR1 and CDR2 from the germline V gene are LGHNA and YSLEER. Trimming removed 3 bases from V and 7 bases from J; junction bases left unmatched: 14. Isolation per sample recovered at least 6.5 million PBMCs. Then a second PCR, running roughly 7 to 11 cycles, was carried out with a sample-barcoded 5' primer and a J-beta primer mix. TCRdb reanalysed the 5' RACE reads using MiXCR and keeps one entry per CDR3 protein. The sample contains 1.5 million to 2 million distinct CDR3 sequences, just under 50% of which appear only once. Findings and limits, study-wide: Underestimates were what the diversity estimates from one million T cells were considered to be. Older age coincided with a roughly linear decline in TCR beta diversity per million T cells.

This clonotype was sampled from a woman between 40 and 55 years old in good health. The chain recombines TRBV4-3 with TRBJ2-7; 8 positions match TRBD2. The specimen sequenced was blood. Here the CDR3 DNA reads TGCGCCAGCAGCCAGGATATAGCGGGGTTATACAATGAGCAGTACTTC. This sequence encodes CASSQDIAGLYNEQYF.